What follows describes a single TCR beta chain. What it binds is unknown. Quantitative 5'-RACE with molecular barcodes was used to make the TCR beta libraries. TCRdb passed the 5' RACE reads through MiXCR, listing each CDR3 protein once. Among 800,000 to 900,000 distinct CDR3 sequences listed, 10% to 15% were seen once. Germline V gene lookup returns CDR1 SGHVS and CDR2 FNYEAQ. Trimming removed 6 bases from V and 1 base from J, with 9 bases in between. This CDR3 has 13 amino acids. The sample originates from a study of CD8 T cells in ankylosing spondylitis. Study-wide findings and caveats: A TCR beta motif of about 8 highly homologous variants appeared characteristic of ankylosing spondylitis blood. Clones linked to disease were reported to show significant enrichment in matched ankylosing spondylitis synovial fluid. Previously reported in reactive arthritis synovial fluid and blood were some of the motif variants. Clones linked to disease, bearing a CD8+ phenotype, were relatively rare in peripheral blood.

This clonotype originated in a male donor with ankylosing spondylitis. The chain has TRBV7-6 and TRBJ1-1; possible D gene TRBD1, 6 bases. The sequenced sample consisted of blood, either unsorted or a sorted T cell fraction (not recorded which). This CDR3 reads CASRQGQNTEAFF. In DNA, the CDR3 is TGTGCCAGCAGGCAGGGACAGAACACTGAAGCTTTCTTT.